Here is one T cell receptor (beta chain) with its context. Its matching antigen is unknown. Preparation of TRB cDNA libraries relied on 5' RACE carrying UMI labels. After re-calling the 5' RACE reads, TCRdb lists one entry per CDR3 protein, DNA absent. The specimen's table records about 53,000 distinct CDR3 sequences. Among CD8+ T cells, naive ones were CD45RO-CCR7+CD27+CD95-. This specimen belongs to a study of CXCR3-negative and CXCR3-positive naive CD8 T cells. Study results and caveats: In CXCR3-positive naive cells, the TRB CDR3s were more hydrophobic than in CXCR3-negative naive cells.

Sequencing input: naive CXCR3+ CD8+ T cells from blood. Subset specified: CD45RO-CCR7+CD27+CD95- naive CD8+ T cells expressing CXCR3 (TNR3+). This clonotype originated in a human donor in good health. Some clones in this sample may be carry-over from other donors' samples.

CDR3: CSARSRDRYEQYF. This chain uses TRBV20-1 with TRBJ2-7; TCRdb selects TRBD1, and the lack of DNA leaves this call unchecked. CDR1 is DFQATT, CDR2 SNEGSKA, per germline (reference sequence). The CDR3 runs to 13 residues.